Presented here are 24 T cell receptor beta chains from one specimen sequenced in a study of CXCR3-negative and CXCR3-positive naive CD8 T cells. Study-wide points: The study found more hydrophobic TRB CDR3s in CXCR3-positive naive cells than in CXCR3-negative naive cells.

Antigens for these TCRs are unknown. With UMI labels, 5' RACE was used to prepare the TRB cDNA libraries. Reanalyzing the 5' RACE reads, TCRdb keeps one entry per CDR3 protein, without DNA. The specimen's table records about 89,000 distinct CDR3 sequences. Sequenced sample: naive CXCR3+ CD8+ T cells from blood. The subset denotes: CD45RO-CCR7+CD27+CD95- naive CD8+ T cells expressing CXCR3 (TNR3+). The receptors come from a human donor in good health. Some clones in this sample may be carry-over from other donors' samples.

The chain joins TRBV19 to TRBJ2-1; with no DNA, the TCRdb D assignment of TRBD1 cannot be verified. The CDR3 consists of 15 residues. CDR1 and CDR2 (germline): LNHDA, SQIVND (reference sequence). This CDR3 reads CASSPRDRSANEQFF.

The chain uses TRBV28 and TRBJ2-1. This CDR3 is 11 amino acids long. CDR1 and CDR2 from the germline V gene are MDHEN and SYDVKM. The CDR3 region is CASGGDNEQFF.

The chain is built from TRBV10-3 and TRBJ2-1; TCRdb's assignment of TRBD1 cannot be checked, as there is no DNA. The CDR3 totals 15 residues. Germline V lookup: CDR1 ENHRY, CDR2 SYGVKD. CDR3 sequence reads: CAISILDRGVLEQFF.

The CDR3: CASSVRENQPQHF. The V call is TRBV12-3 or TRBV12-4, the J call TRBJ1-5; checking the TCRdb D call of TRBD1 is not possible without DNA. This CDR3 has 13 residues.

This chain uses TRBV4-3 with TRBJ2-1; TCRdb proposes TRBD2, but this gene call is untestable without DNA. The CDR3 extends over 17 amino acids. Germline V gene lookup returns CDR1 LGHNA and CDR2 YSLEER. CDR3 loop: CASSQDGSGRAINEQFF.

The chain is built from TRBV6-5 and TRBJ1-5; no DNA is available, so the TRBD1 call from TCRdb remains unchecked. The CDR3 has 14 residues. The germline CDR1 and CDR2 sequences are MNHEY and SVGAGI. CDR3 residues: CASSWGPGNQPQHF.

V gene TRBV6-6 combines with J gene TRBJ2-7; TCRdb indicates TRBD2, and absent DNA this call remains unverified. Per germline, CDR1 MNHNY and CDR2 SVGAGI (reference sequence). The CDR3 runs 16 residues. The CDR3 sequence is CASSYDLTGVTYEQYF.

The chain uses TRBV24-1 and TRBJ2-5. The CDR3 has 15 amino acids. Per the germline V gene, CDR1 is KGHDR and CDR2 is SFDVKD. The chain's CDR3 is CATSDSSGIQETQYF.

Here the CDR3 reads CSARGGGTRTAYEQYF. This rearrangement joins TRBV20-1 to TRBJ2-7; TCRdb's D call of TRBD2 is untestable without DNA. Per germline, CDR1 DFQATT and CDR2 SNEGSKA (reference sequence). The CDR3 runs 16 residues.

The chain joins TRBV5-1 to TRBJ2-7; TCRdb's D call of TRBD1 is untestable without DNA. From germline, CDR1 is SGHRS and CDR2 YFSETQ. This CDR3 region has 13 residues. The CDR3 loop reads CASSAGQAYEQYF. Filled out from reference TRBV5-1 and TRBJ2-7, the complete variable domain reads KAGVTQTPRYLIKTRGQQVTLSCSPISGHRSVSWYQQTPGQGLQFLFEYFSETQRNKGNFPGRFSGRQFSNSRSEMNVSTLELGDSALYLCASSAGQAYEQYFGPGTRLTVT.

This chain uses TRBV5-4 with TRBJ2-2. The CDR3 is made up of 12 amino acids. Germline V gene data show CDR1 as SGHNT and CDR2 as YYREEE (reference sequence). The CDR3 protein is CASGDSTGELFF. The full variable domain, rest sourced from reference TRBV5-4 and TRBJ2-2, is ETGVTQSPTHLIKTRGQQVTLRCSSQSGHNTVSWYQQALGQGPQFIFQYYREEENGRGNFPPRFSGLQFPNYSSELNVNALELDDSALYLCASGDSTGELFFGEGSRLTVL.

The chain employs TRBV6-6 and TRBJ1-5. CDR1 and CDR2 (germline): MNHNY, SVGAGI (reference sequence). The CDR3 length is 14 residues. The CDR3 here is CASSYSRYDQPQHF.

This sequence joins TRBV12-5 and TRBJ2-1; the D call of TRBD1 rests on TCRdb alone, since no DNA is present to check it. CDR1 is LGHNT, CDR2 FRNRAP, per germline. The CDR3 is 13 residues long. The CDR3 is CASALPRLNEQFF.

This chain uses TRBV10-2 with TRBJ1-5; TCRdb picks TRBD1, but there is no DNA to check that call. The CDR3 length is 16 residues. Germline V gives CDR1 WSHSY, CDR2 SAAADI. The CDR3 is CASSESPGNSNQPQHF.

The chain is built from TRBV9 and TRBJ2-1; the D gene TCRdb calls, TRBD2, cannot be checked with no DNA. This CDR3 contains 16 residues. Germline V gives CDR1 SGDLS, CDR2 YYNGEE. CDR3 region: CASTANRWTSRNEQFF.

This rearrangement joins TRBV18 to TRBJ2-7; as DNA is missing, the TRBD1 call by TCRdb cannot be tested. The CDR3 is 13 residues long. Germline V gene sequence: CDR1 KGHSH, CDR2 LQKENI. CDR3: CASSPGDGYEQYF.

The chain joins TRBV4-1 to TRBJ1-5. This CDR3 is built from 14 residues. Germline V gene data show CDR1 as MGHRA and CDR2 as YSYEKL. The CDR3 sequence: CASSQGHLGQPQHF.

The V call is TRBV20-1, the J call TRBJ2-7. Germline V gene sequence: CDR1 DFQATT, CDR2 SNEGSKA (reference sequence). The CDR3 has 14 amino acids. The CDR3 loop is CSARDPGATYEQYF.

The chain employs TRBV7-8 and TRBJ2-5; with no DNA, the TCRdb D assignment of TRBD1 cannot be verified. The germline gives CDR1 SGHVS, CDR2 FQNEAQ. This CDR3 region has 15 residues. CDR3 protein: CASSYRQPPQETQYF. The variable domain in full, with the rest retrieved from reference TRBV7-8 and TRBJ2-5, is GAGVSQSPRYKVAKRGQDVALRCDPISGHVSLFWYQQALGQGPEFLTYFQNEAQLDKSGLPSDRFFAERPEGSVSTLKIQRTQQEDSAVYLCASSYRQPPQETQYFGPGTRLLVL.

V is TRBV18 and J is TRBJ2-1. This CDR3 is 11 amino acids long. The germline V gene has CDR1 KGHSH and CDR2 LQKENI. CDR3 loop: CASSRNNEQFF.

The chain combines TRBV12-3 or TRBV12-4 with TRBJ1-1. The CDR3 spans 11 residues. CDR3 in amino acids: CASSFKSEAFF.

The CDR3 sequence: CASSKVRRGAGYTF. V is TRBV21-1 and J is TRBJ1-2; the TCRdb call, TRBD1, lacks DNA for checking. TRBV21-1 represents a pseudogene. This CDR3 is 14 amino acids long.

The V and J genes are TRBV7-6 and TRBJ1-4; TCRdb names TRBD1, which stays unverified in the absence of DNA. The CDR3 has 15 residues. Per the germline V gene, CDR1 is SGHVS and CDR2 is FNYEAQ. This CDR3 reads CASSGTGLTNEKLFF.

The CDR3 region is CATSREFRASLDTQYF. The V and J genes are TRBV15 and TRBJ2-3; checking the TCRdb D call of TRBD1 is not possible without DNA. Germline lookup yields CDR1 LNHNV and CDR2 YYDKDF (reference sequence). The CDR3 is made up of 16 amino acids.